This T cell receptor (beta chain) was retrieved from a study of technical replicates of blood from four donors. The repertoire was sequenced with immunoSEQ multiplex PCR; TCRdb's copy has only in-frame clones and lacks some. The sample holds approximately 64,000 clones, around 85% seen once. This CDR3 region has 14 residues. CDR1 is SQVTM, CDR2 ANQGSEA, per germline. V shed 1 base, J shed 8 bases, and the junction held 10 bases outside the gene matches. This clone was counted only a few times. This receptor was identified in a human donor in good health. Some clones in this sample may be carry-over from other donors' samples. Sequencing used PBMCs. This chain connects TRBV29-1 to TRBJ1-1; 7 nucleotides agree with TRBD1. CDR3 sequence: CSVEAKGRGYEAFF. The DNA of the CDR3 is TGCAGCGTTGAAGCTAAAGGCAGGGGGTACGAAGCTTTCTTT.